This TCR beta chain was found in a study of cytomegalovirus exposure and HLA in healthy donors. The repertoire was sequenced with immunoSEQ multiplex PCR; TCRdb's copy has only in-frame clones and lacks some. The profile covers around 70,000 clones, with approximately 95% appearing a single time and 3% to 3.5% taken by the ten largest. The CDR3 has 14 residues. Germline V gene lookup returns CDR1 GTSNPN and CDR2 SVGIG (reference sequence). The V end lost 2 bases, the J end lost 4 bases, and 11 bases lay between the germline ends. Regarding this clone: Its antigen is as yet unknown.

General study results and limits: First-cohort TCR clusters were later found to tend to co-occur in the 90 to 150 validation repertoires. The listing of some 170 TCR beta chains classed them as cytomegalovirus-associated. It was reportedly the case that the classifier diagnosed cytomegalovirus status with high specificity and sensitivity.

The study drew the donors from its roughly 120-subject validation cohort, separate from the roughly 710-subject first cohort. The sample was PBMCs. The origin of this receptor is a man aged 18-30 years in good health and CMV-seronegative. The chain combines TRBV30 with TRBJ1-4; D is unclear. This chain's CDR3 is CAWSNTDRNEKLFF. CDR3 nucleotides: TGTGCCTGGAGTAACACAGATCGTAATGAAAAACTGTTTTTT.